This passage covers 20 T cell receptor beta chains from one sample sequenced in a study of T cell changes during pregnancy in multiple sclerosis. The protocol was immunoSEQ multiplex PCR, while the TCRdb copy is restricted to in-frame clones and leaves out a portion. The sample yields around 80,000 clones, about 92% seen once. Sequenced here: peripheral blood, sampled before pregnancy. The receptors were gathered from a female donor with multiple sclerosis, enrolled in a pregnancy study.

V usage is TRBV13 and J usage is TRBJ2-2; 10 bases align to TRBD2. After removal of 5 bases from V and 1 base from J, the junction contained 7 bases not matched to a gene. This CDR3 comprises 17 residues. Germline assignment: CDR1 PRHDT and CDR2 FYEKMQ (reference sequence). CDR3: CASSPGIAGGNTGELFF. The CDR3 coding sequence is TGTGCCAGCAGCCCCGGGATAGCGGGGGGGAACACCGGGGAGCTGTTTTTT.

This clone appeared a single time. The CDR3 region has the DNA TGTGCCAGCAGCCCGACTCGGTACAATGAGCAGTTCTTC. This encodes CASSPTRYNEQFF. The V and J genes are TRBV6-5 and TRBJ2-1, with D unresolved. Germline CDR1 reads MNHEY; CDR2 reads SVGAGI. Trimming pared 6 bases from V and 4 bases from J, leaving 10 bases between. The CDR3 is 13 amino acids.

The CDR3: CASGLGAGGGETQYF. As DNA, the CDR3 is TGTGCTAGTGGTTTGGGAGCGGGGGGAGGGGAGACCCAGTACTTC. This rearrangement joins TRBV12-5 to TRBJ2-5; 9 bases agree with TRBD2. Trimming at V came to 1 base and at J to 5 bases, leaving 5 bases not matched to a gene. There are 15 residues in the CDR3. Germline V gives CDR1 LGHNT, CDR2 FRNRAP.

The chain links TRBV28 to TRBJ1-1; tentative D call: TRBD1 (6 bases). V lost 4 bases and J 1 base, leaving 19 bases between the germline ends. The V gene's germline CDR1 is MDHEN and CDR2 SYDVKM. The CDR3 contains 17 residues. For the CDR3, the DNA is TGTGCCAGCAGTTACCAGGGGCTCCTCAACCCGAACACTGAAGCTTTCTTT. It translates to CASSYQGLLNPNTEAFF.

The chain is built from TRBV7-8 and TRBJ2-3, with D perhaps matching TRBD2 (5 bases). The CDR3 totals 14 residues. From germline, CDR1 is SGHVS and CDR2 FQNEAQ. Trimming stripped 7 bases from V and 2 bases from J, with 13 bases between. CDR3 sequence: CASTPSGDTDTQYF. DNA of the CDR3: TGTGCCAGCACCCCATCCGGGGACACAGATACGCAGTATTTT.

V is TRBV27 and J is TRBJ1-1; tentatively, D is TRBD1 (6 bases). The length of the CDR3 is 12 residues. Deletions cut 3 bases from V and 10 bases from J, with 12 bases between. From germline, CDR1 is MNHEY and CDR2 SMNVEV (reference sequence). Here the CDR3 reads CASSFPGVGAFF. For the CDR3, the DNA is TGTGCCAGCAGTTTCCCAGGGGTCGGAGCTTTCTTT.

CDR3 amino acids: CSPTTLYTDTQYF. CDR3 in DNA: TGCAGCCCTACCACTCTTTACACAGATACGCAGTATTTT. This chain joins TRBV29-1 and TRBJ2-3; D not resolved. Per germline, CDR1 SQVTM and CDR2 ANQGSEA. V lost 8 bases and J lost 2, with 14 bases in between. The CDR3 extends over 13 amino acids.

This rearrangement joins TRBV11-3 to TRBJ2-7, with TRBD1 matching 10 bases. Germline CDR1 SGHNT, CDR2 YENEEA. V was pared by 5 bases and J by 4 bases, with 5 bases of the junction left unmatched. This CDR3 is 14 amino acids long. CDR3 in DNA: TGTGCCAGCAGCCTCCGGGACAGGGGATACGAGCAGTACTTC. Translation: CASSLRDRGYEQYF.

Concerning this clone: At one end, the junction sequence differs from germline, possibly due to a read error. J is TRBJ2-2 and V is TRBV7-7, with TRBD2 matching 8 bases. CDR1 and CDR2 (germline): SSHAT, FNYEAQ (reference sequence). This CDR3 has 17 residues. The CDR3, as DNA: TGTGCTAGCAGCTTAGATACCGGGACTAGGGCGGCCGGGGAGCTGTTTTTT. It yields the protein CASSLDTGTRAAGELFF.

The J gene is TRBJ2-3, the V gene TRBV6-5; tentatively, D is TRBD2 (6 bases). The germline V and J ends were trimmed by 2 bases and 3 bases, with 15 bases remaining between them. The CDR3 consists of 16 residues. Germline CDR1 MNHEY, CDR2 SVGAGI. The CDR3 nucleotides read TGTGCCAGCAGTTACCCGCGGGGTAGGGGTACAGATACGCAGTATTTT. This encodes CASSYPRGRGTDTQYF.

The rearrangement links TRBV6-5 to TRBJ1-2, with D perhaps matching TRBD1 (5 bases). CDR3 size: 14 residues. Trimming shortened V by 5 bases and J by 8 bases, and 18 bases separated the two germline ends. The germline V gene encodes CDR1 MNHEY and CDR2 SVGAGI. The CDR3 coding sequence is TGTGCCAGCAGTGAAGGGGCCGGGTGGCGAGGCTACACCTTC. It translates to CASSEGAGWRGYTF.

J is TRBJ1-6 and V is TRBV9; 7 nucleotides agree with TRBD1. Germline CDR1 SGDLS, CDR2 YYNGEE. There are 16 residues in the CDR3. J gave up 4 bases and V 0 bases, and 4 bases lay outside the gene matches. DNA of the CDR3: TGTGCCAGCAGCGTAGACAGGGGACCTTATAATTCACCCCTCCACTTT. Its translation is CASSVDRGPYNSPLHF.

The genes are TRBV6-5 and TRBJ1-4; D may be TRBD1 (5 bases). Germline-derived CDR1 and CDR2 are MNHEY and SVGAGI. V was clipped by 2 bases and J by 11 bases, with 15 bases between them. This CDR3 has 14 amino acids. For the CDR3, the DNA is TGTGCCAGCAGTTACCTGGCAGGGTCGGGCAAACTGTTTTTT. It is translated as CASSYLAGSGKLFF.

This chain's CDR3 is CASDGGQETQYF. For the CDR3, the DNA is TGTGCCAGCGATGGAGGGCAAGAGACCCAGTACTTC. The genes are TRBV28 and TRBJ2-5, with D possibly matching TRBD2 (6 bases). The V and J ends lost 8 bases and 2 bases respectively, with 9 bases between them. The CDR3 extends over 12 amino acids. The V gene's germline CDR1 is MDHEN and CDR2 SYDVKM.

V and J are TRBV5-1 and TRBJ1-6; 8 bases map to TRBD1. The CDR3 is made up of 17 amino acids. The V gene's germline CDR1 is SGHRS and CDR2 YFSETQ. V gave up 3 bases and J gave up 8 bases; unmatched junction bases: 13. Here the CDR3 DNA reads TGCGCCAGCAGCTCTGGATACCTGACAGGGGAAGATTCACCCCTCCACTTT. It translates to CASSSGYLTGEDSPLHF.

The chain links TRBV7-8 to TRBJ1-6; TRBD1 is a possible D gene (6 bases). Looked up from germline, CDR1 is SGHVS and CDR2 is FQNEAQ. The CDR3 length is 16 residues. V was trimmed by 5 bases and J by 10 bases, leaving 21 bases between them. CDR3 sequence: CASSVGGAGDGSPLHF. The DNA of the CDR3 is TGTGCCAGCAGCGTGGGGGGGGCCGGGGATGGATCACCCCTCCACTTT.

Only a few counts were recorded for this clone. This chain links TRBV11-2 with TRBJ2-7, with 10 positions matching TRBD2. With V trimmed by 7 bases and J by 2 bases, 2 bases remained unmatched. The CDR3 runs to 13 residues. Germline loops: CDR1 SGHAT, CDR2 FQNNGV. CDR3 loop: CASTLAGAYEQYF. As DNA, the CDR3 is TGTGCCAGCACCCTAGCGGGGGCCTACGAGCAGTACTTC. Drawing the rest from reference TRBV11-2 and TRBJ2-7, the complete variable domain is EAGVAQSPRYKIIEKRQSVAFWCNPISGHATLYWYQQILGQGPKLLIQFQNNGVVDDSQLPKDRFSAERLKGVDSTLKIQPAKLEDSAVYLCASTLAGAYEQYFGPGTRLTVT.

The V gene is TRBV5-1, the J gene TRBJ2-1; 8 bases agree with TRBD2. The V and J ends lost 0 bases and 10 bases, in that order; junction bases with no gene match: 9. The CDR3 loop spans 15 amino acids. Germline values: CDR1 SGHRS, CDR2 YFSETQ. CDR3 sequence: CASSLGRGGLGEQFF. CDR3 sequence (DNA): TGCGCCAGCAGCTTGGGTCGGGGGGGCTTAGGCGAGCAGTTCTTC.

The V gene is TRBV2, the J gene TRBJ2-3, with 7 bases lining up with TRBD1. The CDR3 runs 15 residues. V lost 10 bases to trimming and J lost 1 base; unmatched junction nucleotides: 11. Looked up from germline, CDR1 is SNHLY and CDR2 is FYNNEI. Written as DNA, the CDR3 is TGTGCCATCGTAGGAAGACAGGGTGGCACAGATACGCAGTATTTT. Amino acids: CAIVGRQGGTDTQYF.

This clone was detected once. V and J are TRBV7-6 and TRBJ1-3; 7 bases are shared with TRBD1. V was clipped by 1 base and J by 1 base; unmatched bases: 4. Germline V gives CDR1 SGHVS, CDR2 FNYEAQ. This CDR3 region has 16 residues. Here the CDR3 DNA reads TGTGCCAGCAGCTTAGAGACAGGGAGGTCTGGAAACACCATATATTTT. Residues: CASSLETGRSGNTIYF.